Detailed here is one T cell receptor beta chain. This clone's antigen is unknown. No base-level quality is on record; no much larger clone is a single base apart. The 35 to 40 donors, aged 6 to 90 years, were systemically healthy Caucasian individuals from Russia. About 10 milliliters of peripheral blood were collected from each donor into EDTA-treated Vacutainer tubes. Ficoll-Paque density-gradient centrifugation was used to isolate PBMCs, with at least 6 million obtained per sample. Total RNA was extracted from PBMCs with Trizol reagent, with at least 6 micrograms obtained per sample. For every donor, an aliquot of PBMCs went through flow cytometry to measure the percentages of naive CD45RAhigh/CD27high T cells. The data stem from a study of blood T cells in healthy people across ages (dated by TCRdb to between 2014 and 2017). Context from the whole study: In model experiments, template switching captured roughly one uniquely barcoded TCR beta cDNA molecule for every two T cells. The study measured age-related changes in TCR beta repertoire diversity using deep sequencing normalized with unique cDNA molecular identifiers. Donors were grouped into four age groups: young (average roughly 16 years), middle-aged (under 40), aged (around 62) and long-lived (about 89). To avoid experimental bias, donors of different ages were distributed randomly across sequencing lanes. The study analyzed two additional independent replicas of 1 million unique cDNA reads from the same blood draw for two donors, one aged 18 to 30 and one aged 80 or older.

General study outcomes and caveats: A strong correlation was found between observed TCR beta diversity and the percentage of naive T cells measured by flow cytometry. Because profiling used bulk unsorted PBMCs, naive and antigen-experienced compartments could not be compared conclusively. Compared with the aged group, more naive CD4+ T cells, fewer expanded clones and increased TCR diversity were shown by the long-lived group, suggesting age selection. Donor CMV infection status was unknown, potentially confounding age-related changes in expanded clonotypes. As age increased, observed TCR beta diversity per million T cells dropped in a roughly linear way, and a significant reduction was already evident by age 40. Estimates of total diversity based on one million sequenced T cells were considered lower bounds and underestimates.

Library preparation used 5' RACE. The run used an Illumina HiSeq 2500. A second PCR of roughly 7 to 12 cycles was run with a J-beta primer mix and a sample-barcoded 5' primer. Each TCR beta cDNA molecule received a unique molecular identifier from a template-switch 5' adaptor carrying 12 random nucleotides. Each sample yielded at least 2.5 million CDR3-containing paired-end reads. First-strand cDNA was synthesized from all RNA with the Mint cDNA synthesis kit, primed by a TRBC-specific oligonucleotide. After uracil-DNA glycosylase treatment, a first 18-cycle PCR used universal primers M1SS and BC2_uni_R on all cDNA. From the authors' description of their analysis: For normalization, 1 million high-quality reads were randomly selected from each sample, with every read carrying a distinct molecular identifier. Instead of being binned into consensus sequences, reads with shared molecular identifiers were discarded. CDR3 identification, clonotype clustering and error correction used MiTCR with a Q25 quality threshold and the strictest error-elimination algorithm. A nonparametric unseen species model using Euler transformation provided a lower-bound estimate of total TCR beta diversity. TCRdb redid the processing of the public reads, applying fastp at Q25 and MiXCR, and retained in-frame beta chains. A single entry per CDR3 protein holds the most common genes and DNA from its merged rows. The authors' filters were not applied to this entry. A total of 1.5 million to 2 million distinct CDR3 sequences appear in this sample, under 30% of them only once. About 7.7% of the sample goes to the ten largest clones.

Inclusive of the bounding cysteine and phenylalanine, the CDR3 is 16 residues long. Solely the CDR3 DNA is kept, with 48 bases framed from the first base. The germline V gene yields KGHDR for CDR1 and SFDVKD for CDR2. Trimming removed 4 bases from V and 2 bases from J; the gene matches leave 4 bases unexplained. The chain was built from TRBV24-1 and TRBJ2-3, with 11 central nucleotides matching TRBD2. The sequencing input was blood. This clonotype originated in a woman in her twenties or thirties in good health. The encoded CDR3 is CATSEGTSGNTDTQYF. The sequenced DNA is TGTGCCACCAGTGAGGGGACTAGCGGCAACACAGATACGCAGTATTTT.